These 27 T cell receptor beta chains originate from one sample sequenced in a study of regulatory T cells in long-lasting Graves disease. Noted time point: persistent/refractory GD, antithyroid drugs over 5 years with positive TRAb. The TCR library was made from RNA extracted from PBMCs. With iRepertoire HTBI primers and Arm-PCR of CDR3 regions, TCR beta libraries were built. TCRdb reprocessed the multiplex PCR reads with MiXCR, giving one entry per CDR3 protein. Of a few hundred thousand distinct CDR3 sequences in the sample, roughly 21% were seen once. The sequencing used peripheral blood mononuclear cells (PBMCs), collected when the disease was refractory, from a patient treated with antithyroid drugs. These TCRs come from a female donor with Graves disease.

J is TRBJ2-5 and V is TRBV4-2; TRBD2 might be the D (7 bases). The V gene lost 1 base and the J gene lost 5 bases, with 14 bases spanning the gap. Germline lookup yields CDR1 LGHNA and CDR2 YNFKEQ. The CDR3 consists of 15 residues. CDR3 in amino acids: CASSQVPGGQETQYF. CDR3 bases: TGTGCCAGCAGCCAAGTTCCCGGGGGGCAGGAGACCCAGTACTTC.

The chain recombines TRBV5-1 with TRBJ1-1, with D possibly matching TRBD1 (6 bases). CDR3 size: 13 residues. CDR1 is SGHRS and CDR2 is YFSETQ in the germline V gene. Trimming removed 0 bases at V and 7 bases at J, with 10 bases between. The CDR3 nucleotides are TGCGCCAGCAGCTTGGCAAAAGGGGGTGAAGCTTTCTTT. Translation: CASSLAKGGEAFF.

Points on this clonotype: A read error is possible here, since a much larger clone lies one base away. The V and J genes are TRBV2 and TRBJ1-1, with D tentatively TRBD1 (5 bases). The CDR3 totals 13 residues. The germline gives CDR1 SNHLY, CDR2 FYNNEI. CDR3 loop: CASPRQINTEALF. In nucleotides, the CDR3 is TGTGCCAGCCCTAGACAGATTAACACTGAAGCTCTCTTT.

This clonotype has at least ten counts. The chain carries TRBV5-1 and TRBJ2-2, with 7 nucleotides matching TRBD1. Germline lookup yields CDR1 SGHRS and CDR2 YFSETQ. The CDR3 has 15 amino acids. The J segment lost 5 bases and the V segment lost 4 bases, leaving 8 bases of the junction unmatched. CDR3 amino acids: CASSLRTGGTGELFF. CDR3 nucleotide sequence: TGCGCCAGCAGCCTGAGGACAGGTGGGACCGGGGAGCTGTTTTTT.

Of note for this clonotype: A much larger clone lies a single base off, so this may be a read error. The rearrangement joins TRBV6-2 or TRBV6-3 to TRBJ2-7, with D possibly TRBD2 on 5 matching bases. The V end was cut by 2 bases, the J end by 0 bases, with 11 bases between. Germline V gene lookup returns CDR1 MNHEY and CDR2 SVGEGT. CDR3 size: 15 residues. CDR3 in DNA: TGTGCCAGCAGTTACCCGACCGGGATCTCCTACGAGCAGTACTTC. As protein: CASSYPTGISYEQYF.

The rearrangement joins TRBV5-1 to TRBJ1-2; the D is unclear. CDR3 length: 17 amino acids. The V gene lost 6 bases and the J gene lost 3 bases, with 24 bases spanning the gap. Germline V lookup: CDR1 SGHRS, CDR2 YFSETQ. The CDR3, as DNA: TGCGCCAGCAAGGGCGAGCTTGACTCCGGAGACTACTATGGCTACACCTTC. It translates to CASKGELDSGDYYGYTF.

This clonotype has a handful of counts. CDR3 bases: TGTGCCAGCAGTTCTACACGGAACGGGGATCAGCCCCAGCATTTT. This gives the protein CASSSTRNGDQPQHF. This chain uses TRBV28 with TRBJ1-5; D gene ambiguous. Germline lookup yields CDR1 MDHEN and CDR2 SYDVKM. The germline V and J ends were trimmed by 4 bases and 5 bases, with 15 bases remaining between them. CDR3 size: 15 residues. Looking up the rest from reference TRBV28 and TRBJ1-5 gives the full variable domain: DVKVTQSSRYLVKRTGEKVFLECVQDMDHENMFWYRQDPGLGLRLIYFSYDVKMKEKGDIPEGYSVSREKKERFSLILESASTNQTSMYLCASSSTRNGDQPQHFGDGTRLSIL.

With regard to this clonotype: One end of the junction varies from germline; a read error may be responsible. J is TRBJ2-5 and V is TRBV29-1; 8 bases agree with TRBD1. CDR3 length: 15 residues. CDR1 is SQVTM and CDR2 is ANQGSEA in the germline V gene. The CDR3 DNA sequence: TGCAGCGCTATGCTTTCTGACAGGGGTCAGGAGACCCTGTACTTC. Its translation: CSAMLSDRGQETLYF.

The J gene is TRBJ1-3, the V gene TRBV3-1; D unclear. Germline CDR1 and CDR2: LGHDT and YNNKEL (reference sequence). Trimming removed 0 bases from V and 5 bases from J, with 11 bases in between. The CDR3 spans 15 residues. The CDR3 loop reads CASSQDLGARNTIYF. In DNA form, the CDR3 reads TGTGCCAGCAGCCAAGACCTCGGAGCCAGAAACACCATATATTTT.

Comment on this clonotype: This sequence may be a read error, since a much larger clone differs from it by one base. The chain uses TRBV11-2 and TRBJ1-1, with no clear D. V was trimmed by 1 base and J by 1 base, leaving 7 bases between them. In germline, CDR1 is SGHAT, CDR2 FQNNGV. This CDR3 comprises 14 residues. CDR3 loop: CASSLGFGNTEAFF. The CDR3 coding sequence is TGTGCCAGCAGCTTAGGGTTCGGGAACACTGAAGCTTTCTTT.

V is TRBV5-6 and J is TRBJ1-1; D ambiguous. Germline CDR1 SGHDT, CDR2 YYEEEE. The CDR3 covers 13 residues. The chain's CDR3 is CASLALRDTEAFF. The CDR3 region has the DNA TGTGCTTCCCTAGCTTTACGGGACACTGAAGCTTTCTTT.

This clonotype has at least ten counts. The chain carries TRBV7-8 and TRBJ2-7; D is possibly TRBD1 (6 bases). V shed 4 bases and J shed 2 bases, with 15 bases lying between them. The CDR3 length is 15 residues. Germline-derived CDR1 and CDR2 are SGHVS and FQNEAQ. The chain's CDR3 is CASSSLRTATYEQYF. The DNA for the CDR3 is TGTGCCAGCAGCTCTCTCCGGACAGCCACCTACGAGCAGTACTTC.

This clonotype was counted a few times. This CDR3 is CAISGLAGVPTDTQYF. For the CDR3, the DNA is TGTGCCATCAGTGGTCTGGCGGGAGTCCCCACAGATACGCAGTATTTT. This rearrangement joins TRBV10-3 to TRBJ2-3; 7 bases map to TRBD2. The J segment lost 2 bases and the V segment lost 4 bases, leaving 9 bases of the junction unmatched. CDR1 and CDR2 from the germline V gene are ENHRY and SYGVKD. CDR3 length: 16 amino acids.

This clonotype was seen many times. The V call is TRBV25-1, the J call TRBJ2-5; D perhaps matches TRBD2 (5 bases). The germline V gene encodes CDR1 MGHDK and CDR2 SYGVNS. Trimming pared 2 bases from V and 0 bases from J, leaving 16 bases between. The CDR3 covers 17 residues. The CDR3 is CASSEPSRGRYQETQYF. The CDR3 region has the DNA TGTGCCAGCAGTGAACCCTCTCGGGGTCGGTACCAAGAGACCCAGTACTTC.

The table lists this clonotype with many counts. The chain carries TRBV6-5 and TRBJ2-4, with D unresolved. Deletions cut 3 bases from V and 6 bases from J, with 18 bases between. Germline assignment: CDR1 MNHEY and CDR2 SVGAGI. The CDR3 runs to 16 residues. CDR3: CASSYSPGSTGNIQYF. The CDR3 DNA is TGTGCCAGCAGTTATTCCCCCGGATCGACGGGAAACATTCAGTACTTC.

This clonotype showed up many times. This chain links TRBV2 with TRBJ1-4; D remains unclear. CDR1 is SNHLY, CDR2 FYNNEI, per germline. The CDR3 contains 14 residues. Deletions cut 8 bases from V and 1 base from J, with 11 bases between. The CDR3 DNA is TGTGCCAGCGAGACCAGCGGAACTAATGAAAAACTGTTTTTT. Translated: CASETSGTNEKLFF.

The sample holds many counts of this clonotype. This CDR3 reads CASSGLGAPNSPLHF. The CDR3 DNA reads TGTGCCAGCAGCGGGTTGGGGGCGCCTAATTCACCCCTCCACTTT. The J gene is TRBJ1-6, the V gene TRBV11-2; weak D call: TRBD1 (6 bases). Germline CDR1 reads SGHAT; CDR2 reads FQNNGV. The CDR3 has 15 residues. The V and J ends lost 5 bases and 6 bases respectively, with 14 bases between them.

This clonotype occurred many times. The V gene is TRBV19, the J gene TRBJ1-1, with D perhaps TRBD1 (6 bases). The CDR3 sequence is 15 residues long. In germline, CDR1 is LNHDA, CDR2 SQIVND (reference sequence). Trimming took 2 bases from V and 1 from J, leaving 11 bases between them. The CDR3 protein is CASSIRQAGNTEAFF. CDR3 coding DNA: TGTGCCAGTAGTATAAGACAGGCAGGGAACACTGAAGCTTTCTTT.

V and J are TRBV30 and TRBJ1-4; D is perhaps TRBD1 (5 bases). Germline CDR1 is GTSNPN and CDR2 is SVGIG (reference sequence). The CDR3 has 16 amino acids. V was cut by 0 bases and J by 2 bases, with 13 bases left in between. CDR3 amino acids: CAWSVEGFGTNEKLFF. The CDR3 DNA reads TGTGCCTGGAGTGTAGAGGGGTTCGGGACTAATGAAAAACTGTTTTTT.

This clonotype has ten or more counts. The chain uses TRBV28 and TRBJ2-7; D is undetermined. The CDR3 is made up of 13 amino acids. V was pared by 2 bases and J by 4 bases, with 9 bases between. The V gene's germline CDR1 is MDHEN and CDR2 SYDVKM. The CDR3 bases are TGTGCCAGCAGTTTAGATAGATTATACGAGCAGTACTTC. Translating it yields CASSLDRLYEQYF.

This clonotype was detected only a few times. It differs at one base from a far larger clone, so likely a read error. No conserved phenylalanine or tryptophan ends this CDR3, so it is likely a read error. This chain joins TRBV12-3 or TRBV12-4 and TRBJ1-5, with TRBD1 matching over 11 bases. With 6 bases clipped from V and 4 bases from J, the junction kept 5 bases outside the gene matches. The CDR3 is 15 amino acids. The CDR3 sequence: CASSLGTGGNQPQHL. CDR3 sequence (DNA): TGTGCCAGCAGCCTCGGGACAGGGGGTAATCAGCCCCAGCATCTT.

A few counts support this clonotype. This sequence joins TRBV14 and TRBJ2-5; 8 nucleotides agree with TRBD2. V shed 3 bases, J shed 2 bases, and the junction held 8 bases outside the gene matches. Per the germline V gene, CDR1 is SGHDN and CDR2 is FVKESK. The CDR3 runs 16 residues. The CDR3 DNA reads as TGTGCCAGCAGCCAGAGAGCGGGAGTGTCGCAAGAGACCCAGTACTTC. Amino acids: CASSQRAGVSQETQYF.

The genes are TRBV6-1 and TRBJ2-7; 9 nucleotides agree with TRBD2. The CDR3 sequence is 16 residues long. V was clipped by 6 bases and J by 6 bases; unmatched bases: 15. Germline-derived CDR1 and CDR2 are MNHNS and SASEGT. The CDR3: CASRLGGGAGGREQYF. In nucleotides, the CDR3 is TGTGCCAGCAGACTAGGGGGGGGAGCGGGAGGACGCGAGCAGTACTTC.

The V and J genes are TRBV7-9 and TRBJ1-1; 7 nucleotides line up with TRBD1. The CDR3 length is 16 residues. Per the germline V gene, CDR1 is SEHNR and CDR2 is FQNEAQ (reference sequence). Germline trimming cut 6 bases from V and 1 base from J; bases unmatched to any gene: 11. CDR3 region: CASSSRGGRENTEAFF. The CDR3 bases are TGTGCCAGCAGTTCCAGGGGGGGGAGGGAGAACACTGAAGCTTTCTTT.

The chain links TRBV29-1 to TRBJ2-3; D unresolved. The CDR3 is made up of 12 amino acids. CDR1 SQVTM and CDR2 ANQGSEA come from the germline V gene. Trimming stripped 1 base from V and 6 bases from J, with 8 bases between. CDR3 bases: TGCAGCGTTGAAGCAGGTGCTGATACGCAGTATTTT. It yields the protein CSVEAGADTQYF.

This clonotype was seen repeatedly, ten times or more. The junction departs from the called germline gene at one end, perhaps through a read error. The gene calls are TRBV5-1 and TRBJ1-5; D is perhaps TRBD1 (5 bases). This CDR3 is built from 14 residues. Germline CDR1 is SGHRS and CDR2 is YFSETQ. CDR3 nucleotides: TGTGCCAGCAGTTCTGGGGACGGCAATCAGCCCCAGCATTTT. Translation: CASSSGDGNQPQHF.

This clonotype was observed many times. The chain links TRBV20-1 to TRBJ1-1; the match to TRBD1 covers 7 bases. Germline assignment: CDR1 DFQATT and CDR2 SNEGSKA (reference sequence). The CDR3 contains 12 residues. J gave up 3 bases and V 8 bases, and 6 bases lay outside the gene matches. CDR3 region: CSSGTDYTEAFF. The CDR3 bases are TGCAGTTCCGGGACAGACTACACTGAAGCTTTCTTT.